Below are 8 T cell receptor beta chains sequenced from a single sample in a study of cytomegalovirus exposure and HLA in healthy donors. PCR primers comprised 60 Vbeta and 13 Jbeta primers. Here immunoSEQ multiplex PCR was the method, and the copy in TCRdb shows in-frame clones only, minus some. The sample carries about 59,000 clones, approximately 80% recorded once. The sample comprised PBMCs. These receptors all come from a human donor in good health.

To note about this clone: Germline is not matched at one junction end, which may reflect a read error. Additional DNA sequences in this sample encode the identical CDR3. The chain uses TRBV12-5 and TRBJ1-6; the D is unclear. The V gene's germline CDR1 is LGHNT and CDR2 FRNRAP. The CDR3 loop spans 16 amino acids. The CDR3 region is CASGFLKGRGNSPLHF. CDR3 DNA sequence: TGTGCCAGTGGTTTCCTTAAAGGGAGAGGTAATTCACCCCTCCACTTT.

This clone showed up just a few times. The rearrangement links TRBV18 to TRBJ1-5; TRBD1 is a possible D gene (5 bases). Germline loops: CDR1 KGHSH, CDR2 LQKENI. CDR3 size: 12 residues. Trimming took off 3 bases at V and 15 bases at J, with 15 bases between the two ends. DNA for the CDR3: TGTGCCAGCTCACCGGGGGGAAAACAATGGCATTTT. As protein: CASSPGGKQWHF.

The CDR3 region has the DNA TGTGCCAGCAGCCCTTTGACAGGGGGGAAAGTTTTATACGAGCAGTACTTC. Translating it yields CASSPLTGGKVLYEQYF. The genes are TRBV7-2 and TRBJ2-7; TRBD1 matches at 9 bases. CDR1 is SGHTA, CDR2 FQGNSA, per germline. With V trimmed by 5 bases and J by 4 bases, 15 bases remained unmatched. CDR3 size: 17 residues.

V is TRBV10-1 and J is TRBJ2-7, with 10 bases identical to TRBD1. Unmatched junction bases numbered 5, after V lost 3 bases and J lost 6 bases. The CDR3 is 14 residues long. The germline V gene encodes CDR1 WNHNN and CDR2 SYGVQD (reference sequence). The CDR3 loop reads CASSEGQGVLEQYF. CDR3 in DNA: TGCGCCAGCAGTGAAGGACAGGGGGTTCTCGAGCAGTACTTC.

This clone was seen a single time. V gene TRBV19 combines with J gene TRBJ2-5, with a tentative D call TRBD1 (6 bases). The CDR3 consists of 14 residues. V was shortened by 5 bases and J by 1 base, with 11 bases between the two germline ends. Germline V lookup: CDR1 LNHDA, CDR2 SQIVND (reference sequence). CDR3 nucleotides: TGTGCCAGTAGTCCCCAGGGGACCCAAGAGACCCAGTACTTC. It is translated as CASSPQGTQETQYF.

The J gene is TRBJ1-1, the V gene TRBV7-9, with D tentatively TRBD1 (5 bases). Germline values: CDR1 SEHNR, CDR2 FQNEAQ (reference sequence). CDR3 length: 14 residues. Trimming stripped 3 bases from V and 3 bases from J, with 11 bases between. As DNA, the CDR3 is TGTGCCAGCAGCTTTTCCCAGGGCGACACTGAAGCTTTCTTT. Translation gives CASSFSQGDTEAFF.

The genes are TRBV19 and TRBJ1-5; 8 bases are a match to TRBD1. Unmatched junction bases numbered 2, after V lost 9 bases and J lost 4 bases. From germline, CDR1 is LNHDA and CDR2 SQIVND (reference sequence). There are 12 residues in the CDR3. The chain's CDR3 is CASRDRNQPQHF. The CDR3 DNA follows: TGTGCCAGCCGGGACAGGAATCAGCCCCAGCATTTT.

The chain couples TRBV13 to TRBJ2-2; 8 bases match TRBD2. The germline gives CDR1 PRHDT, CDR2 FYEKMQ (reference sequence). CDR3 size: 15 residues. The J segment lost 5 bases and the V segment lost 0 bases, leaving 2 bases of the junction unmatched. The CDR3 sequence: CASSLGAGETGELFF. The CDR3 DNA reads TGTGCCAGCAGCTTAGGAGCGGGGGAGACCGGGGAGCTGTTTTTT.